Listed here is a single TCR beta chain. The source of the sample is a study of cytomegalovirus exposure and HLA in healthy donors. This CDR3 has 13 amino acids. V was clipped by 5 bases and J by 1 base, with 7 bases between them. Germline V gene lookup returns CDR1 PRHDT and CDR2 FYEKMQ (reference sequence). Vbeta (60) and Jbeta (13) primers were used in the PCR. Original processing methods: Later, an analysis found about 80 million unique TCR beta chains, and about 10 million of these were shared. Clones were read by immunoSEQ multiplex PCR, and TCRdb kept only the in-frame ones, dropping some. The V and J calls and the clone size are those of that table, but D and trimming were determined from the DNA. The table records some 130,000 clones, 79% of them present only once.

The sample consisted of PBMCs. The receptor comes from a man aged 35 to 55 in good health and CMV-seropositive. The chain combines TRBV13 with TRBJ2-3; D uncertain. The CDR3 region is CASSPAGTDTQYF. As DNA, the CDR3 is TGTGCCAGCAGCCCCGCAGGCACAGATACGCAGTATTTT.